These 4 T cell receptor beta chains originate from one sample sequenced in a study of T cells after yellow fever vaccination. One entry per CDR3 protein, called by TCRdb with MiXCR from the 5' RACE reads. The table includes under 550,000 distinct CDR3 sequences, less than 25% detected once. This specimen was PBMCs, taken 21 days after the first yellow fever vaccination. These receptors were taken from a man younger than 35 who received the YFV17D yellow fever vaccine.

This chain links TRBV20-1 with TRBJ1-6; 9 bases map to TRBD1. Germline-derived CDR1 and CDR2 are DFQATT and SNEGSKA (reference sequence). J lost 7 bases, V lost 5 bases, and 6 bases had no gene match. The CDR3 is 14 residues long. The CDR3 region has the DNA TGCAGTGCTCGCTGGACAGGGGAAAATTCACCCCTCCACTTT. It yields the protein CSARWTGENSPLHF.

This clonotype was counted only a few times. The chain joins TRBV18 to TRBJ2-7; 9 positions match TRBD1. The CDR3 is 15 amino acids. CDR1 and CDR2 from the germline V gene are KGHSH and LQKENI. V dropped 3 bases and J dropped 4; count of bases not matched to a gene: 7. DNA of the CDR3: TGTGCCAGCTCACCCCCGCCGGGACAGGGTTACGAGCAGTACGTC. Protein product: CASSPPPGQGYEQYV.

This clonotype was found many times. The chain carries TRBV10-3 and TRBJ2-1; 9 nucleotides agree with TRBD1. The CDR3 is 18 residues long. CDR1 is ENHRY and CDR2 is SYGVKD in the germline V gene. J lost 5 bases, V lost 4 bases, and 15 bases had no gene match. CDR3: CAISGAPGTGMENNEQFF. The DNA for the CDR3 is TGTGCCATCAGTGGTGCACCGGGGACAGGGATGGAGAACAATGAGCAGTTCTTC.

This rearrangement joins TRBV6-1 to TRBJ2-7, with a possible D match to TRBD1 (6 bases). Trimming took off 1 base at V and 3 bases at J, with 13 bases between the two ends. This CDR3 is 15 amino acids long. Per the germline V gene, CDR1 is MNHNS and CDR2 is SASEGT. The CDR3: CASSEGSGDLYEQYF. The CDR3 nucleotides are TGTGCCAGCAGTGAAGGGTCAGGGGACCTCTACGAGCAGTACTTC.